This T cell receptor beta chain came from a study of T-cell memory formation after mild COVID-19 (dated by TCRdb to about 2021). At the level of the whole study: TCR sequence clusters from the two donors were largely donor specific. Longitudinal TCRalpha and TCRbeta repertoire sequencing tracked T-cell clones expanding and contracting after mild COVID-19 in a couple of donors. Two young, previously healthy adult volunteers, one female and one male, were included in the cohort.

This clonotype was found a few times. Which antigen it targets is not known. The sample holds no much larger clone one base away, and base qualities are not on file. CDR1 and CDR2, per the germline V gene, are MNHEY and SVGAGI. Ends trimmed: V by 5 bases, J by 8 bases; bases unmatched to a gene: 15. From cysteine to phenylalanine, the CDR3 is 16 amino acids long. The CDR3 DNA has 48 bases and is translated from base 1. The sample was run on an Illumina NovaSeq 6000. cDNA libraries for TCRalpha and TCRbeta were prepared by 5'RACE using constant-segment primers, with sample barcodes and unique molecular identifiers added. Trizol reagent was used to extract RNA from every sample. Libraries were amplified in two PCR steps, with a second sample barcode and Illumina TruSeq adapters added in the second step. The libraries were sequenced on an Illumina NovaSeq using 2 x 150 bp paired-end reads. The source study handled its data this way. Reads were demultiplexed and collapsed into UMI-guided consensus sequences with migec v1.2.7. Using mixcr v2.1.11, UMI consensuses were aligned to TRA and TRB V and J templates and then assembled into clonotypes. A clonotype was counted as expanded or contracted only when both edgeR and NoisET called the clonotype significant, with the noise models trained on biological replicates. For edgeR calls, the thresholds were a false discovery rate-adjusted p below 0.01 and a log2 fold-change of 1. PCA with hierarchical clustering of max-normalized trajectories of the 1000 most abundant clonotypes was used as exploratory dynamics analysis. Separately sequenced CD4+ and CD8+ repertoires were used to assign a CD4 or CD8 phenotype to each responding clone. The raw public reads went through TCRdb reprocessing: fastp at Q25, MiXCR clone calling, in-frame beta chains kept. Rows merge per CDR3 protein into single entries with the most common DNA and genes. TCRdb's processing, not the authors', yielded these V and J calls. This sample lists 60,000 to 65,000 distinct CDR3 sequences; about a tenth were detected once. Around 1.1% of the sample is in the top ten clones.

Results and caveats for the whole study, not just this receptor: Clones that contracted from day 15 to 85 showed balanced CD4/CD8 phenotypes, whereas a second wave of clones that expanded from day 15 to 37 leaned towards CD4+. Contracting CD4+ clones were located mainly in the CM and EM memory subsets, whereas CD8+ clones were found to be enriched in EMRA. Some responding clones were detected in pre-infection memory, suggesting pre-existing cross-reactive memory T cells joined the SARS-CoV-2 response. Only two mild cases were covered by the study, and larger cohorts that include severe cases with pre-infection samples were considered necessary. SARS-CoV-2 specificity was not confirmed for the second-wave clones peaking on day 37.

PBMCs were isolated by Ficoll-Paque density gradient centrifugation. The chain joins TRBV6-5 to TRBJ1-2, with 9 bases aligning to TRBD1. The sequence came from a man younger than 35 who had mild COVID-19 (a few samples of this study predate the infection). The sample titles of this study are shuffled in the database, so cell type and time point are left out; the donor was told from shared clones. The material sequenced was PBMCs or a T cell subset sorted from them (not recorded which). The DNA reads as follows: TGTGCCAGCAGTAAAACTGCGACAGGGGGATGGGGGGGCTACACCTTC. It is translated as CASSKTATGGWGGYTF.